The text below deals with one TCR beta chain. This clone's antigen is unknown. Per-nucleotide qualities are absent, and no much larger clonotype sits a single base away. Ficoll-Paque density gradient centrifugation was used to isolate PBMCs. Trimming accounts for 1 base at V and 3 bases at J, while the number of junction bases matched to no gene is 5. Including the terminal cysteine and phenylalanine, the CDR3 comprises 16 residues. The retained sequence is limited to the CDR3, 48 bases, with the frame set at the first base. This specimen comes from a study of T-cell memory formation after mild COVID-19 (dated by TCRdb to the early 2020s). About the full investigation: TCR sequence clusters from the two donors were largely donor specific. Longitudinal TCRalpha and TCRbeta repertoire sequencing tracked T-cell clones expanding and contracting after mild COVID-19 in a couple of donors. The cohort was made up of two young adult volunteers, one female and one male, who were previously healthy.

TCRdb records Illumina NovaSeq 6000 as the sequencer. TCRalpha and TCRbeta cDNA libraries were built by 5'RACE with constant-segment primers, adding sample barcodes and unique molecular identifiers. RNA was extracted from every sample with Trizol reagent. Amplification of the libraries took two PCR steps, and the second step added a second sample barcode plus Illumina TruSeq adapters. Sequencing of libraries was performed on an Illumina NovaSeq with 2 x 150 bp paired-end reads. The source study handled its data this way. Reads were demultiplexed and collapsed into UMI-guided consensus sequences with migec v1.2.7. Using mixcr v2.1.11, UMI consensuses were aligned to TRA and TRB V and J templates and then assembled into clonotypes. Clonotypes were classified as expanded or contracted when called significant by both edgeR and NoisET, with noise models trained on biological replicates. For edgeR calls, a false discovery rate-adjusted p below 0.01 and a log2 fold-change threshold of 1 were applied. As an exploratory analysis of dynamics, max-normalized trajectories of the 1000 most abundant clonotypes were examined by PCA with hierarchical clustering. Separately sequenced CD4+ and CD8+ repertoires were used to assign a CD4 or CD8 phenotype to each responding clone. The public reads were reprocessed in TCRdb via fastp at Q25 and MiXCR, keeping in-frame beta chains. Every CDR3 protein is listed once, alongside the most common genes and DNA of its rows. The authors' filters were not applied to this entry. For this sample there are under 400,000 distinct CDR3 sequences; over 20% appear just once. The ten largest clones capture around 12% of the sample.

Broad study findings and their caveats: Balanced CD4/CD8 phenotypes were observed for clones contracting from day 15 to 85, whereas a bias towards CD4+ was observed for a second wave of clones expanding from day 15 to 37. The study included only a couple of mild cases, and larger cohorts that include severe cases with pre-infection samples were judged to be necessary. Contracting CD4+ clones were found mainly in CM and EM memory subsets, while CD8+ clones were enriched in EMRA. Some responding clones were detected in pre-infection memory, suggesting pre-existing cross-reactive memory T cells joined the SARS-CoV-2 response. The second-wave clones that peaked on day 37 were not confirmed to be SARS-CoV-2 specific.

Sequenced sample: PBMCs or a T cell subset sorted from them (not recorded which). The sequence derives from an adult woman who had mild COVID-19 (a few samples of this study predate the infection). The sample titles of this study are shuffled in the database, so cell type and time point are left out; the donor was told from shared clones. The chain is made from TRBV12-3 or TRBV12-4 and TRBJ2-3; TRBD2 agrees with 9 junctional bases. CDR3 loop: CASSLGTSGPTDTQYF. The nucleotide sequence reads TGTGCCAGCAGTTTAGGAACTAGCGGGCCTACAGATACGCAGTATTTT.